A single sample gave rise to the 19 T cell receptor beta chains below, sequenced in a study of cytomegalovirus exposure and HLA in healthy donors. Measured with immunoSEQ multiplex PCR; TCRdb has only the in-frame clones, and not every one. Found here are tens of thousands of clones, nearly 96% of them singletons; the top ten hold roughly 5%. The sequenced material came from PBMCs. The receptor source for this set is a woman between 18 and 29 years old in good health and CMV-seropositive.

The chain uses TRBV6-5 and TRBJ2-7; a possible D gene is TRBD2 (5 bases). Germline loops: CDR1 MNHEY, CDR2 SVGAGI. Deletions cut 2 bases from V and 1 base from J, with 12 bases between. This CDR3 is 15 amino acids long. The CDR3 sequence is CASSYPGSGSYEQYF. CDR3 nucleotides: TGTGCCAGCAGTTACCCGGGGAGTGGGTCCTACGAGCAGTACTTC.

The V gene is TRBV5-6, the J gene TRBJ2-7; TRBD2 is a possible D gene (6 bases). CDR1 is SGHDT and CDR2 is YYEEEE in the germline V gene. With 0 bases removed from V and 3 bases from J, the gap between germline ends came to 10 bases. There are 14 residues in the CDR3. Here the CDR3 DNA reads TGTGCCAGCAGCTTGGAGACTAGTGGCTACGAGCAGTACTTC. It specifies CASSLETSGYEQYF.

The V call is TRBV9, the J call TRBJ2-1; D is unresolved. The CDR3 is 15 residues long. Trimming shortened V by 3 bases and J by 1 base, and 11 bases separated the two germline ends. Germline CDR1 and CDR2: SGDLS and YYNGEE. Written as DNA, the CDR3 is TGTGCCAGCAGCGCAGTGGTAGCTTCCTACAATGAGCAGTTCTTC. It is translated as CASSAVVASYNEQFF.

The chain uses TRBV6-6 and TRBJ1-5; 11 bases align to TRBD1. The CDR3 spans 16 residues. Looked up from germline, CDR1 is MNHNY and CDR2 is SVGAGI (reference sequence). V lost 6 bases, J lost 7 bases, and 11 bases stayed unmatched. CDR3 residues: CASSPRDRGTNQPQHF. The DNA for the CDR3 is TGTGCCAGCAGCCCCCGGGACAGGGGGACCAACCAGCCCCAGCATTTT.

The CDR3 sequence: CASSAYEGNGIQYF. CDR3 DNA: TGTGCCAGCAGCGCCTATGAGGGCAATGGCATTCAGTACTTC. The rearrangement joins TRBV5-6 to TRBJ2-4; tentatively, D is TRBD2 (5 bases). The length of the CDR3 is 14 residues. Trimming cost V 4 bases and J 9 bases, with 17 bases left between them. Germline V gene lookup returns CDR1 SGHDT and CDR2 YYEEEE.

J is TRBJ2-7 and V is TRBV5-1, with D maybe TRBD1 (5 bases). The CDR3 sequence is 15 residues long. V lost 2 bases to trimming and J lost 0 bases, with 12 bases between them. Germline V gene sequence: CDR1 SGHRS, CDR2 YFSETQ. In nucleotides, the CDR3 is TGCGCCAGCAGCTTTACAGGCTCGAGCTCCTACGAGCAGTACTTC. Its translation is CASSFTGSSSYEQYF. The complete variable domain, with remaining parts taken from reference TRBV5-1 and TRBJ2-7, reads KAGVTQTPRYLIKTRGQQVTLSCSPISGHRSVSWYQQTPGQGLQFLFEYFSETQRNKGNFPGRFSGRQFSNSRSEMNVSTLELGDSALYLCASSFTGSSSYEQYFGPGTRLTVT.

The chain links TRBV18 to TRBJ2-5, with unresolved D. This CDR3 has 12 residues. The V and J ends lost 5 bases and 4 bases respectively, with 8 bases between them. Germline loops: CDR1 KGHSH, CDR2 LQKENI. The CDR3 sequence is CASSVDSETQYF. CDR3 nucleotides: TGTGCCAGCTCAGTTGACTCAGAGACCCAGTACTTC.

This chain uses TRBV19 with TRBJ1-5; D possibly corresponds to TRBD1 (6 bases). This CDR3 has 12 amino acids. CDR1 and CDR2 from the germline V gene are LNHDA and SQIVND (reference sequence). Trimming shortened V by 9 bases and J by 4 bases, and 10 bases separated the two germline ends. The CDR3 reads CASRTVNQPQHF. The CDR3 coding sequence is TGTGCCAGCCGGACAGTTAATCAGCCCCAGCATTTT.

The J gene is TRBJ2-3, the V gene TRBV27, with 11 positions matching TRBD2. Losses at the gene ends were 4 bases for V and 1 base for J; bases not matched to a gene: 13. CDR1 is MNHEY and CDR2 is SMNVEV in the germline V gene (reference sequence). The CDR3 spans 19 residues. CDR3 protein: CASSSTVPLAGEGTDTQYF. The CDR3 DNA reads TGTGCCAGCAGTTCAACCGTCCCACTAGCGGGAGAGGGCACAGATACGCAGTATTTT.

CDR3 amino acids: CASSEGTSVLINEQFF. In DNA, the CDR3 is TGCGCCAGCAGTGAGGGGACTTCCGTACTAATCAATGAGCAGTTCTTC. J is TRBJ2-1 and V is TRBV10-2; TRBD2 is a possible D gene (6 bases). CDR3 length: 16 amino acids. V lost 2 bases and J 6 bases, leaving 17 bases between the germline ends. Germline CDR1 and CDR2: WSHSY and SAAADI.

The DNA for the CDR3 is TGTGCCAGCAGCTTAGTCAGCGGGATTCTTTACAATGAGCAGTTCTTC. Its protein product is CASSLVSGILYNEQFF. The chain couples TRBV7-2 to TRBJ2-1, with 7 nucleotides matching TRBD2. The V and J ends lost 1 base and 4 bases, in that order; junction bases with no gene match: 7. The CDR3 is 16 residues long. CDR1 is SGHTA and CDR2 is FQGNSA in the germline V gene.

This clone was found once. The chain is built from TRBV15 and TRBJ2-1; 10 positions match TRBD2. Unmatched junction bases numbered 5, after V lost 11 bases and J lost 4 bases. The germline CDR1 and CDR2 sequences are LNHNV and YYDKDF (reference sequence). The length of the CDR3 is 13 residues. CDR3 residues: CAAGLAAYNEQFF. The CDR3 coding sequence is TGTGCCGCCGGACTAGCGGCATACAATGAGCAGTTCTTC.

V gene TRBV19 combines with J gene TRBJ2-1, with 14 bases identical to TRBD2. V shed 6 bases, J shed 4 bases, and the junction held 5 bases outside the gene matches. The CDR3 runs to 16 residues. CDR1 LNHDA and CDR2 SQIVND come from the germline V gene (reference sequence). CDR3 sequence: CASRLGTSGSYNEQFF. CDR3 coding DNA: TGTGCCAGTAGACTCGGGACTAGCGGGAGTTACAATGAGCAGTTCTTC.

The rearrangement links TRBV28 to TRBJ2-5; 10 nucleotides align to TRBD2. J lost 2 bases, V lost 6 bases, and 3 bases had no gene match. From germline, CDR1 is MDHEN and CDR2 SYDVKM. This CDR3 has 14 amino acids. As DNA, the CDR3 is TGTGCCAGCAGACTAGCGGGAAAACAAGAGACCCAGTACTTC. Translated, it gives CASRLAGKQETQYF.

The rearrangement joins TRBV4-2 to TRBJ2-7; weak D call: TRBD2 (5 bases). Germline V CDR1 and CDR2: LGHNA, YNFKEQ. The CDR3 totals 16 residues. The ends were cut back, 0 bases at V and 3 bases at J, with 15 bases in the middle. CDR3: CASSQDLARAGYEQYF. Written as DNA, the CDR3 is TGTGCCAGCAGCCAAGATCTTGCGAGGGCCGGCTACGAGCAGTACTTC.

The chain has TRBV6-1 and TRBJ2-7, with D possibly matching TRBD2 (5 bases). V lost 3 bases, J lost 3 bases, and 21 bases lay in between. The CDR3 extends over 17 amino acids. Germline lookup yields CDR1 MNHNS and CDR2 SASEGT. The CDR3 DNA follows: TGTGCCAGCAGTGAGCCGTTTATTAAGGGAGAAGACTACGAGCAGTACTTC. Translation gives CASSEPFIKGEDYEQYF.

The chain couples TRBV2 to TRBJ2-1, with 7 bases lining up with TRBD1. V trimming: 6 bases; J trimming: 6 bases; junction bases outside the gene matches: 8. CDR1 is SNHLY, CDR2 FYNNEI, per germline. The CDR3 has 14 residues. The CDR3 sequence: CASSTPRQGNEQFF. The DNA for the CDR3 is TGTGCCAGCAGCACGCCCCGACAGGGCAATGAGCAGTTCTTC.

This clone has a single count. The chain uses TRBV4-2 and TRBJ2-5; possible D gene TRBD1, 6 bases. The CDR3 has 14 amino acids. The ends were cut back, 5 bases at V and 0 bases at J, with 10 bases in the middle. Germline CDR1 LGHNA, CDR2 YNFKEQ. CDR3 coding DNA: TGTGCCAGCAGCGAGGACAGACACCAAGAGACCCAGTACTTC. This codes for CASSEDRHQETQYF.

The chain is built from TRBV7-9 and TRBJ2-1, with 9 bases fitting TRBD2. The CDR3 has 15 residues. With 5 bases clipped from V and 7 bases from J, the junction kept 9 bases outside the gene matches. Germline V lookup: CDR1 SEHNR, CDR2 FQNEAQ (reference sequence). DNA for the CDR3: TGTGCCAGCAGCCCCAGGGCGGGAGGGCGAAATGAGCAGTTCTTC. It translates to CASSPRAGGRNEQFF.